This is a list of T cell receptor beta chains from one sample in a study of cytotoxic CD8 clonotypes in ibrutinib-treated CLL. Using immunoSEQ multiplex PCR, the repertoire was profiled, and TCRdb retains in-frame clones only, with some absent. The data hold about 28,000 clones, with roughly 59% observed a single time. This sample comprised PBMCs, obtained before ibrutinib treatment. These receptors originate from a human donor with chronic lymphocytic leukemia. Each CDR3 is given with its conserved first and last residue. Fields, in order: D gene, J gene, V gene, clone size, CDR3 DNA, CDR3 protein. D genes are given only for firm matches. Clone size is shown for a subset of rows, as once, few, many or a class of expanded clone.

NA | TRBJ2-7 | TRBV9 | NA | TGTGCCAGCACCCAATCGGGAGACCCCTACGACGAGCAGTACTTC | CASTQSGDPYDEQYF
TRBD2 | TRBJ2-1 | TRBV6-1 | NA | TGTGCCAGCAGTGATTGGCTCAGCGGGGGGGACAATGAGCAGTTCTTC | CASSDWLSGGDNEQFF
NA | TRBJ2-3 | TRBV9 | NA | TGTGCCAGCAGCGTAGGGTATTCGAGGACTTTGGCAGATACGCAGTATTTT | CASSVGYSRTLADTQYF
NA | TRBJ1-2 | TRBV21-1 | once | TGTGCCAGCAGCTTGTGGAGGGGGCGGACGTATGGCTACACCTTC | CASSLWRGRTYGYTF
NA | TRBJ1-2 | TRBV7-5 | NA | TGTGCCAGAAGCTTAGGGCGGCCGGGACGACGAAACTATGGCTACACCTTC | CARSLGRPGRRNYGYTF
NA | TRBJ2-1 | TRBV10-3 | NA | TGTGCCATCACTGCGAACCCCTCTCACTACAATGAGCAGTTCTTC | CAITANPSHYNEQFF
NA | TRBJ2-1 | TRBV4-3 | NA | TGCGCCAGCAGCCAAGAAGCCGGCCCCTGGGATGAGCAGTTCTTC | CASSQEAGPWDEQFF
TRBD1 | TRBJ1-2 | TRBV7-9 | NA | TGTGCCAGCAGCTTAGCCTCGGGACAGGGGAGCTATGGCTACACCTTC | CASSLASGQGSYGYTF
TRBD1 | TRBJ2-5 | TRBV14 | NA | TGTGCCAGCAGCCCCTGGGACAGGGTAACGGAGACCCAGTACTTC | CASSPWDRVTETQYF
TRBD2 | TRBJ2-1 | TRBV7-9 | NA | TGTGCCAGCAGCCCCCGGACTAGCGGGAGACCCTCCTACAATGAGCAGTTCTTC | CASSPRTSGRPSYNEQFF
NA | TRBJ2-2 | TRBV19 | NA | TGTGCCAGTAACCTAGTACTAGCCTGGGAAACCGGGGAGCTGTTTTTT | CASNLVLAWETGELFF
TRBD2 | TRBJ2-1 | TRBV13 | NA | TGTGCCAGCAGCGCCCGACTAGCGGGACTGGATGAGCAGTTCTTC | CASSARLAGLDEQFF
NA | TRBJ2-1 | TRBV11-2 | NA | TGTGCCAGCAGCCCCGGCCGGATACACAATGAGCAGTTCTTC | CASSPGRIHNEQFF
TRBD1 | TRBJ2-3 | TRBV18 | once | TGTGCCAGCTCACCGGACAGGGGGGGAGATACGCAGTATTTT | CASSPDRGGDTQYF
TRBD1 | TRBJ2-3 | TRBV2 | NA | TGTGCCAGCAGAGACAGGGGTACAGATACGCAGTATTTT | CASRDRGTDTQYF
TRBD2 | TRBJ2-7 | TRBV13 | NA | TGTGCCAGCAGCTTAAGGTCAGGCGGGAGAGACTACGAGCAGTACTTC | CASSLRSGGRDYEQYF
NA | TRBJ2-7 | TRBV11-2 | few | TGTGCCAGCAGCTTGTGGGGTTGGAGCTCCTACGAGCAGTACTTC | CASSLWGWSSYEQYF
NA | TRBJ2-2 | TRBV29-1 | few | TGCAGCGTTGCCGGGACAAGGGAAACCGGGGAGCTGTTTTTT | CSVAGTRETGELFF
TRBD2 | TRBJ2-3 | TRBV7-8 | NA | TGTGCCAGCAGCCGGGGGGGACAAAGCACAGATACGCAGTATTTT | CASSRGGQSTDTQYF
NA | TRBJ2-1 | TRBV10-3 | NA | TGTGCCATCTCTCCAGGGTTCGATGAGCAGTTCTTC | CAISPGFDEQFF
NA | TRBJ1-4 | TRBV6-5 | NA | TGTGCCAGCAGGGATAGGTGGAAGAATGAAAAACTGTTTTTT | CASRDRWKNEKLFF
NA | TRBJ1-2 | TRBV7-2 | NA | TGTGCCAGCAGCTTATATGGACAGTCTTATGGCTACACCTTC | CASSLYGQSYGYTF
NA | TRBJ2-1 | TRBV7-2 | NA | TGTGCCAGCGGCCTCTCGTGGCGCTCCTACAATGAGCAGTTCTTC | CASGLSWRSYNEQFF
NA | TRBJ1-1 | TRBV5-6 | NA | TGTGCCAGCAGCTTGGTGGGGTTTTCGCGTTTTGAAGCTTTCTTT | CASSLVGFSRFEAFF
NA | TRBJ1-1 | TRBV9 | NA | TGTGCCAGCAGCGCATTTATGAACACTGAAGCTTTCTTT | CASSAFMNTEAFF
TRBD2 | TRBJ2-3 | TRBV18 | NA | TGTGCCACCTCTATAGCGGGAGGGCCGAGAACAGATACGCAGTATTTT | CATSIAGGPRTDTQYF
NA | TRBJ2-2 | TRBV6-4 | NA | TGTGCCAGCTCGTCCCGGCGGGGCACCGGGGAGCTGTTTTTT | CASSSRRGTGELFF
TRBD2 | TRBJ2-7 | TRBV11-2 | NA | TGTGCCAGCAGCTTAGAGGTGGCCCTAGCGGGAGATGCTCAGTACTTC | CASSLEVALAGDAQYF
NA | TRBJ2-5 | TRBV5-1 | few | TGCGCCAGCAGCTTGGCCGCAAGACCAGAGACCCAGTACTTC | CASSLAARPETQYF
NA | TRBJ2-7 | TRBV2 | NA | TGTGCCAGCAGTGCCGGTTTGTGGTACTTC | CASSAGLWYF
TRBD1 | TRBJ2-7 | TRBV5-6 | NA | TGTGCCAGCAGCCGATTCGGGACAGGGGATATTTACGAGCAGTACTTC | CASSRFGTGDIYEQYF
NA | TRBJ1-4 | TRBV2 | NA | TGTGCCAGCAGTGAAGTAGGGGCGAGTGAAAAACTGTTTTTT | CASSEVGASEKLFF
NA | TRBJ1-1 | TRBV10-3 | NA | TGTGCCATCAGTGAGTCGAATCTCAACACTGAAGCTTTCTTT | CAISESNLNTEAFF
NA | TRBJ2-1 | TRBV19 | NA | TGTGCCAGTAGTATCTTCTCGTTTAACTCTGAGCAGTTCTTC | CASSIFSFNSEQFF
NA | TRBJ2-7 | TRBV9 | NA | TGTGCCAGCAGCGTAGGGGACATGGGGGAGCAGTACTTC | CASSVGDMGEQYF
NA | TRBJ2-7 | TRBV5-1 | NA | TGCGCCAGCAGCGCGGTTACCGGGACAAGACTCGGCCCATCGCCCGAGCAGTACTTC | CASSAVTGTRLGPSPEQYF
NA | TRBJ2-2 | TRBV6-5 | NA | TGTGCCAGCAGTCCCGACGGGCCCGGGGAGCTGTTTTTT | CASSPDGPGELFF
TRBD1 | TRBJ1-1 | TRBV27 | NA | TGTGCCAGCAGTCCCAGGACAGGTCGGAACACTGAAGCTTTCTTT | CASSPRTGRNTEAFF
NA | TRBJ2-3 | TRBV9 | NA | TGTGCCAGCAACCGCCCGGGAGCGGATACGCAGTATTTT | CASNRPGADTQYF
NA | TRBJ2-2 | TRBV7-9 | NA | TGTGCCAGCAGCTTAGTTGGGGTCCAGAACACCGGGGAGCTGTTTTTT | CASSLVGVQNTGELFF
TRBD2 | TRBJ2-2 | TRBV19 | NA | TGTGCCAGTGCAGCGGGGGGTGGGCAGGTGGTCACCGGGGAGCTGTTTTTT | CASAAGGGQVVTGELFF
NA | TRBJ1-1 | TRBV9 | NA | TGTGCCAGCAGCGTAGTCGGCAGAAAGAACACTGAAGCTTTCTTT | CASSVVGRKNTEAFF
NA | TRBJ2-3 | TRBV19 | once | TGTGCCAGTACTCGGAGGGGGGGCAGGGGCACAGATACGCAGTATTTT | CASTRRGGRGTDTQYF
NA | TRBJ2-1 | TRBV11-2 | NA | TGTGCCAGCAGCTTAAACGCAGGGGTGGCTGAGCAGTTCTTC | CASSLNAGVAEQFF
TRBD1 | TRBJ1-1 | TRBV7-6 | NA | TGTGCCAGCAGCTTAGGACAGGGGAACACTGAAGCTTTCTTT | CASSLGQGNTEAFF
TRBD2 | TRBJ2-3 | TRBV28 | few | TGTGCCAGCAGTTTAACCGGACTAGGCGGAGATACGCAGTATTTT | CASSLTGLGGDTQYF
NA | TRBJ2-7 | TRBV19 | few | TGTGCCAGTAGTATAGATCACGCGGGACAACCTTACGAGCAGTACTTC | CASSIDHAGQPYEQYF
NA | TRBJ2-7 | TRBV7-2 | once | TGTGCCAGCAGCTTAGTGGCCGGGAGCTCCTACGAGCAGTACTTC | CASSLVAGSSYEQYF
TRBD1 | TRBJ2-7 | TRBV13 | few | TGTGCCAGCAGCTTAGACAGGGGCTACGAGCAGTACTTC | CASSLDRGYEQYF
NA | TRBJ2-2 | TRBV11-3 | medium-sized | TGTGCCAGCAGCCCACAGGGGGGGGTCACCGGGGAGCTGTTTTTT | CASSPQGGVTGELFF